The 31 T cell receptor beta chains below come from one sample, sequenced in a study of control samples from healthy donors and cancer patients (dated by TCRdb to 2020 to 2021). The library came from the immunoSEQ multiplex PCR assay. TCRdb retrieved this table from immuneACCESS and kept in-frame rearrangements only. Not all clones are present; in checked studies, unresolved V genes account for under half, and no reason is known for the remainder. The sample yields 2,300 or so clones; approximately 96% were counted once. The top ten clones comprise around 11% of the sample. The source material was PBMCs. The receptors were gathered from a man between 65 and 85 years old with colorectal cancer.

The chain links TRBV10-3 to TRBJ1-1; D unclear. CDR3 length: 17 residues. Germline lookup yields CDR1 ENHRY and CDR2 SYGVKD. Trimming cost V 1 base and J 4 bases, with 19 bases left between them. The CDR3 nucleotides are TGTGCCATCAGTGAGTGGGCGGCCAGGCGAGCCGGCACTGAAGCTTTCTTT. Amino acids: CAISEWAARRAGTEAFF.

The gene calls are TRBV11-2 and TRBJ1-5; the D is unclear. Germline-derived CDR1 and CDR2 are SGHAT and FQNNGV. V was shortened by 5 bases and J by 0 bases, with 11 bases between the two germline ends. The CDR3 loop spans 15 amino acids. As DNA, the CDR3 is TGTGCCAGCAGCAAATCGCCGGATAGCAATCAGCCCCAGCATTTT. This sequence encodes CASSKSPDSNQPQHF. Full variable domain (missing parts from reference TRBV11-2 and TRBJ1-5): EAGVAQSPRYKIIEKRQSVAFWCNPISGHATLYWYQQILGQGPKLLIQFQNNGVVDDSQLPKDRFSAERLKGVDSTLKIQPAKLEDSAVYLCASSKSPDSNQPQHFGDGTRLSIL.

The rearrangement uses TRBV29-1 and TRBJ1-2; a possible D gene is TRBD1 (6 bases). With 4 bases removed from V and 0 bases from J, the gap between germline ends came to 9 bases. This CDR3 region has 13 residues. Germline values: CDR1 SQVTM, CDR2 ANQGSEA. The CDR3 sequence is CSVVGHPNYGYTF. The CDR3 bases are TGCAGCGTTGTGGGACACCCTAACTATGGCTACACCTTC.

This chain joins TRBV7-8 and TRBJ2-1, with D uncertain. Trimming removed 4 bases from V and 9 bases from J, with 7 bases in between. The CDR3 is 11 residues long. Germline V gene lookup returns CDR1 SGHVS and CDR2 FQNEAQ. The DNA of the CDR3 is TGTGCCAGCAGCTACGGGCGTGAGCAGTTCTTC. Translated, it gives CASSYGREQFF.

The genes are TRBV30 and TRBJ2-7; D is possibly TRBD1 or TRBD2 (5 bases each). The V and J ends lost 5 bases and 1 base respectively, with 12 bases between them. This CDR3 spans 13 amino acids. Germline V lookup: CDR1 GTSNPN, CDR2 SVGIG (reference sequence). CDR3 amino acids: CAWRDGPSYEQYF. The CDR3 bases are TGTGCCTGGCGGGACGGCCCGTCCTACGAGCAGTACTTC. The full variable domain, rest sourced from reference TRBV30 and TRBJ2-7, is SQTIHQWPATLVQPVGSPLSLECTVEGTSNPNLYWYRQAAGRGLQLLFYSVGIGQISSEVPQNLSASRPQDRQFILSSKKLLLSDSGFYLCAWRDGPSYEQYFGPGTRLTVT.

The chain joins TRBV5-1 to TRBJ2-3; D unresolved. This CDR3 has 13 amino acids. The V gene lost 2 bases and the J gene lost 7 bases, with 11 bases spanning the gap. Per germline, CDR1 SGHRS and CDR2 YFSETQ. In nucleotides, the CDR3 is TGCGCCAGCAGCTTCGTCTACCCCAATACGCAGTATTTT. Translated, it gives CASSFVYPNTQYF.

CDR3 protein: CASSQAVEGELFF. The CDR3 nucleotides read TGTGCCAGCAGCCAAGCGGTAGAAGGGGAGCTGTTTTTT. This rearrangement joins TRBV3-1 (or the pseudogene TRBV3-2) to TRBJ2-2; D not resolved. V lost 1 base, J lost 8 bases, and 8 bases lay in between. Germline CDR1 reads LGHDT; CDR2 reads YNNKEL (reference sequence). The CDR3 is 13 residues long.

The chain carries TRBV19 and TRBJ1-4; no clear D. Between the trimmed V and J ends, which lost 1 base and 4 bases, there was a span of 13 bases. In germline, CDR1 is LNHDA, CDR2 SQIVND (reference sequence). The CDR3 spans 16 residues. The CDR3 DNA reads TGTGCCAGTAGTATAGGTCTGACGGGGAGTAATGAAAAACTGTTTTTT. It translates to CASSIGLTGSNEKLFF.

The chain couples TRBV7-8 to TRBJ1-4; 10 bases map to TRBD1. The CDR3 contains 16 residues. With V trimmed by 4 bases and J by 6 bases, 8 bases remained unmatched. The germline gives CDR1 SGHVS, CDR2 FQNEAQ. CDR3 bases: TGTGCCAGCAGCTCTTCCGAGGGACAGGGGTATGAAAAACTGTTTTTT. The encoded protein is CASSSSEGQGYEKLFF.

V gene TRBV19 combines with J gene TRBJ2-5, with a weak D call TRBD1 (5 bases). Germline assignment: CDR1 LNHDA and CDR2 SQIVND (reference sequence). The CDR3 consists of 16 residues. Trimming shortened V by 5 bases and J by 0 bases, and 16 bases separated the two germline ends. The CDR3 loop reads CASSAATGSYQETQYF. Here the CDR3 DNA reads TGTGCCAGTAGTGCGGCAACAGGATCGTACCAAGAGACCCAGTACTTC.

This clone was counted once. The chain uses TRBV28 and TRBJ1-1; TRBD1 agrees at 9 bases. V was pared by 2 bases and J by 4 bases, with 23 bases of the junction left unmatched. In germline, CDR1 is MDHEN, CDR2 SYDVKM. The CDR3 loop spans 21 amino acids. The CDR3 DNA reads TGTGCCAGCAGTTTAGCACGGGACAGGGCTATAATCGCGGTGAAATCCACTGAAGCTTTCTTT. Its protein is CASSLARDRAIIAVKSTEAFF.

V is TRBV15 and J is TRBJ2-2, with TRBD2 as a possible D gene (5 bases). Trimming removed 2 bases at V and 8 bases at J, with 6 bases between. The CDR3 covers 12 residues. Looked up from germline, CDR1 is LNHNV and CDR2 is YYDKDF (reference sequence). This chain's CDR3 is CATSRPGGELFF. The CDR3 DNA is TGTGCCACCAGCAGACCGGGAGGGGAGCTGTTTTTT. Complete variable domain (other parts from reference TRBV15 and TRBJ2-2): DAMVIQNPRYQVTQFGKPVTLSCSQTLNHNVMYWYQQKSSQAPKLLFHYYDKDFNNEADTPDNFQSRRPNTSFCFLDIRSPGLGDTAMYLCATSRPGGELFFGEGSRLTVL.

This clone was found once. This chain uses TRBV6-5 with TRBJ2-7; 7 bases are shared with TRBD1. CDR3 length: 16 residues. Germline-derived CDR1 and CDR2 are MNHEY and SVGAGI. Losses at the gene ends were 0 bases for V and 3 bases for J; bases not matched to a gene: 8. The DNA of the CDR3 is TGTGCCAGCAGTTACTCTTTCACAGGGGCCCTCTACGAGCAGTACTTC. It translates to CASSYSFTGALYEQYF.

The chain employs TRBV7-9 and TRBJ2-3; 7 bases agree with TRBD2. The germline V gene has CDR1 SEHNR and CDR2 FQNEAQ (reference sequence). V dropped 3 bases and J dropped 0; count of bases not matched to a gene: 3. The CDR3 contains 15 residues. CDR3 in amino acids: CASSLGGISTDTQYF. DNA of the CDR3: TGTGCCAGCAGCTTGGGGGGGATTAGCACAGATACGCAGTATTTT.

V usage is TRBV28 and J usage is TRBJ2-1, with TRBD2 matching over 9 bases. J gave up 9 bases and V 3 bases, and 9 bases lay outside the gene matches. Germline lookup yields CDR1 MDHEN and CDR2 SYDVKM. The CDR3 totals 15 residues. CDR3 sequence: CASSFSRAGGGEQFF. CDR3 in DNA: TGTGCCAGCAGTTTCTCACGAGCGGGAGGAGGTGAGCAGTTCTTC.

The rearrangement joins TRBV11-3 to TRBJ1-2, with a tentative D call TRBD1 (5 bases). The germline CDR1 and CDR2 sequences are SGHNT and YENEEA. Trimming took off 3 bases at V and 8 bases at J, with 10 bases between the two ends. CDR3 size: 12 residues. CDR3 region: CASSLRGEGYTF. CDR3 sequence (DNA): TGTGCCAGCAGCTTGCGAGGGGAAGGCTACACCTTC.

This chain links TRBV7-9 with TRBJ1-2; D is ambiguous. CDR1 is SEHNR, CDR2 FQNEAQ, per germline (reference sequence). The CDR3 totals 18 residues. The V gene lost 2 bases and the J gene lost 0 bases, with 19 bases spanning the gap. The CDR3 sequence: CASSLRSADWAANYGYTF. The CDR3 DNA follows: TGTGCCAGCAGCTTAAGGTCGGCGGACTGGGCGGCTAACTATGGCTACACCTTC.

This chain joins TRBV19 and TRBJ1-2, with D possibly being TRBD1 (6 bases). Germline CDR1 LNHDA, CDR2 SQIVND (reference sequence). V lost 3 bases and J lost 3, with 11 bases in between. The CDR3 has 14 residues. The CDR3 DNA follows: TGTGCCAGTAGTATCTCGACAGGCTACTATGGCTACACCTTC. Translating gives CASSISTGYYGYTF.

The chain links TRBV5-1 to TRBJ2-3; D might be TRBD1 (5 bases). The CDR3 contains 15 residues. CDR1 and CDR2 from the germline V gene are SGHRS and YFSETQ. Trimming left V 0 bases short and J 0 bases short, with 8 bases between. The CDR3 region is CASSLGAGSTDTQYF. For the CDR3, the DNA is TGCGCCAGCAGCTTGGGTGCAGGGAGCACAGATACGCAGTATTTT.

V usage is TRBV30 and J usage is TRBJ2-7, with TRBD1 matching over 7 bases. Germline CDR1 reads GTSNPN; CDR2 reads SVGIG (reference sequence). V lost 5 bases and J lost 7; bases outside the gene matches: 11. The CDR3 sequence is 13 residues long. The CDR3 loop reads CAWGGLGGQEQYF. CDR3 in DNA: TGTGCCTGGGGGGGCCTAGGGGGCCAGGAGCAGTACTTC.

CDR3 in amino acids: CASSDGTSGALDTQYF. The CDR3 region has the DNA TGTGCCAGCAGCGACGGGACTAGCGGGGCGCTTGATACGCAGTATTTT. The V call is TRBV14, the J call TRBJ2-3, with 13 bases lining up with TRBD2. Germline V gives CDR1 SGHDN, CDR2 FVKESK. V lost 5 bases to trimming and J lost 6 bases; unmatched junction nucleotides: 8. The CDR3 extends over 16 amino acids.

This chain connects TRBV7-2 to TRBJ1-2, with D maybe TRBD1 (6 bases). CDR1 and CDR2 (germline): SGHTA, FQGNSA. V gave up 3 bases and J gave up 2 bases, with 19 bases separating them. CDR3 length: 17 residues. CDR3 loop: CASSLQHLTGFNYGYTF. The CDR3 coding sequence is TGTGCCAGCAGCTTGCAGCACCTCACAGGGTTCAACTATGGCTACACCTTC.

This clone was picked up one time. CDR3 sequence reads: CASSSKGFDGYTF. The CDR3 bases are TGTGCCAGCAGTTCCAAGGGATTCGATGGCTACACCTTC. The chain recombines TRBV27 with TRBJ1-2; D is ambiguous. Germline V gene data show CDR1 as MNHEY and CDR2 as SMNVEV (reference sequence). V lost 4 bases to trimming and J lost 6 bases, with 12 bases between them. The CDR3 spans 13 residues.

This chain uses TRBV5-4 with TRBJ2-7, with TRBD1 matching over 7 bases. The CDR3 has 13 residues. Germline-derived CDR1 and CDR2 are SGHNT and YYREEE (reference sequence). Losses at the gene ends were 4 bases for V and 2 bases for J; bases not matched to a gene: 3. The CDR3 here is CASSRDRPYEQYF. DNA of the CDR3: TGTGCCAGCAGCCGGGACAGACCCTACGAGCAGTACTTC.

The rearrangement links TRBV20-1 to TRBJ2-1; a weak D match, TRBD1 (6 bases). Per the germline V gene, CDR1 is DFQATT and CDR2 is SNEGSKA (reference sequence). The CDR3 is 13 residues long. Trimming removed 3 bases from V and 6 bases from J, with 12 bases in between. The CDR3 DNA reads as TGCAGTGCTAGTGAAGGACAGACCAATGAGCAGTTCTTC. As protein: CSASEGQTNEQFF.

This chain links TRBV3-1 (or the pseudogene TRBV3-2) with TRBJ2-2; unclear D gene. Germline values: CDR1 LGHDT, CDR2 YNNKEL (reference sequence). The CDR3 length is 16 residues. V lost 1 base, J lost 4 bases, and 13 bases lay in between. Written as DNA, the CDR3 is TGTGCCAGCAGCCAAGTCCTACTGTTCTCCACCGGGGAGCTGTTTTTT. It yields the protein CASSQVLLFSTGELFF.

V is TRBV28 and J is TRBJ1-4, with D maybe TRBD1 (5 bases). The V gene lost 8 bases and the J gene lost 7 bases, with 20 bases spanning the gap. This CDR3 is built from 15 residues. The germline V gene has CDR1 MDHEN and CDR2 SYDVKM. In DNA, the CDR3 is TGTGCCAGCCATCCCCGGGGGGTCGTTAGTGAAAAACTGTTTTTT. Translated, it gives CASHPRGVVSEKLFF.

V usage is TRBV3-1 (or the pseudogene TRBV3-2) and J usage is TRBJ2-5, with D possibly called TRBD1 or TRBD2 (5 bases each). V dropped 1 base and J dropped 6 bases, with 18 bases sitting between them. Germline V gives CDR1 LGHDT, CDR2 YNNKEL (reference sequence). The CDR3 extends over 16 amino acids. CDR3 protein: CASSQADAWGFKTQYF. Written as DNA, the CDR3 is TGTGCCAGCAGCCAAGCGGACGCGTGGGGGTTTAAGACCCAGTACTTC.

The chain's CDR3 is CASRYNTNTEAFF. CDR3 nucleotides: TGTGCCAGCAGATATAATACCAACACTGAAGCTTTCTTT. The rearrangement joins TRBV27 to TRBJ1-1, with no clear D. This CDR3 region has 13 residues. The germline gives CDR1 MNHEY, CDR2 SMNVEV (reference sequence). V was trimmed by 6 bases and J by 2 bases, leaving 10 bases between them.

The chain uses TRBV2 and TRBJ1-1; no clear D. The length of the CDR3 is 15 residues. CDR1 is SNHLY, CDR2 FYNNEI, per germline. With 0 bases removed from V and 1 base from J, the gap between germline ends came to 9 bases. CDR3 sequence: CASSEAGIGNTEAFF. The CDR3 nucleotides read TGTGCCAGCAGTGAAGCGGGGATAGGGAACACTGAAGCTTTCTTT.

V usage is TRBV9 and J usage is TRBJ1-3, with 7 bases that match TRBD1. In germline, CDR1 is SGDLS, CDR2 YYNGEE. The ends lost 5 bases at V and 4 bases at J; junction bases unmatched: 3. This CDR3 is 13 amino acids long. CDR3 nucleotides: TGTGCCAGCAGTCGGGACAGAGGAAACACCATATATTTT. As protein: CASSRDRGNTIYF.